A selection of T cell receptor beta chains follows, all from one sample in a study of regulatory T cells in long-lasting Graves disease. Via MiXCR, TCRdb re-called the multiplex PCR reads, giving one row per CDR3 protein. This table holds 500,000 to 800,000 distinct CDR3 sequences, around 30% found once. Source: peripheral blood mononuclear cells (PBMCs), taken when the disease was refractory, from a patient treated with antithyroid drugs. Receptors were obtained from a female donor with Graves disease. Each CDR3 is given with its conserved first and last residue. The D gene is left open where the match is weak. Rows may omit the clone size; those that give it use once, few, many or a size class.

NA	TRBJ1-2	NA	TRBV2	TGTGCCAGCAGTGAGGGGTCGGGCCTTAACTATGGCTACACCTTC	CASSEGSGLNYGYTF
NA	TRBJ2-7	NA	TRBV9	TGTGCCAGCAGCGTAGGTGACAAGACCTCCTTC	CASSVGDKTSF
NA	TRBJ1-2	many	TRBV6-1	TGTGCCAGCCTCCCTTATCAGGGAGGGTATGGCTACACCTTC	CASLPYQGGYGYTF
NA	TRBJ1-1	NA	TRBV6-2/TRBV6-3	TGTGCCAGCAGTGAAGCGTACGGGGTCACTGAAGCTTTCTTT	CASSEAYGVTEAFF
TRBD1	TRBJ1-5	many	TRBV12-3/TRBV12-4	TGTGCCAGCAGCGACGGACAGGTTGATCAGCCCCAGCATTTT	CASSDGQVDQPQHF
NA	TRBJ1-2	few	TRBV7-3	TGTGCCAGCAGCTCTACCCCCGGGACACCCTATGGCTACACCTTC	CASSSTPGTPYGYTF
TRBD1	TRBJ2-5	few	TRBV6-2/TRBV6-3	TGTGCCAGCAGGAGAACAGGGGGTGGGGAGACCCAGTACTTC	CASRRTGGGETQYF
NA	TRBJ1-2	few	TRBV15	TGTGCCACCAGCAGAGATGAAGAGTATGGCTACACCTTC	CATSRDEEYGYTF
TRBD1	TRBJ1-2	many	TRBV28	TGTGCCAGCAGTTTACCCGGACAGGGCCTCGGTGGCTACACCTTC	CASSLPGQGLGGYTF
NA	TRBJ1-2	NA	TRBV5-1	TGCGCCAGCAGCCCAGATGACTCATCTAACTATGGCTACACCTTC	CASSPDDSSNYGYTF
NA	TRBJ1-2	many	TRBV6-1	TGTGCCAGCAGACCCCACCGGCCGGACCCACTGGGGGACTATGGCTACACCTTC	CASRPHRPDPLGDYGYTF
NA	TRBJ2-5	few	TRBV7-9	TGTGCCAGCAGCCTCAAACAGGCTTTCGGGGAGACCCAGTACTTC	CASSLKQAFGETQYF
NA	TRBJ2-5	few	TRBV12-3/TRBV12-4	TGTGCCAGCAGTCTACCAGGGTGGCAGGAGACCCAGTACTTC	CASSLPGWQETQYF
NA	TRBJ2-5	once	TRBV29-1	TGCAGCGTTGTTGGGGGGCGCGATAGTCAAGAGACCCAGTACTTC	CSVVGGRDSQETQYF
TRBD1	TRBJ1-4	NA	TRBV27	TGTGCCAGCAGTTCTGGACAGGGCTTTGAAAAACTGTTTTTT	CASSSGQGFEKLFF
TRBD1	TRBJ1-6	NA	TRBV30	TGTGCCTGGAGTACGGGACAGGTGAATTCACCCCTCCACTTT	CAWSTGQVNSPLHF
NA	TRBJ1-2	NA	TRBV3-1	TGTGCCAGCAGCCAAGATCCCTATTATGGCTACACCTTC	CASSQDPYYGYTF
NA	TRBJ1-1	NA	TRBV25-1	TGTGCCAGCAGTGAACACCCACCCACTGAAGCTTTCTTT	CASSEHPPTEAFF
NA	TRBJ2-7	NA	TRBV11-2	TGTGCCAGCAGCCCGCCCTGGGGGTACGAGCAGTACTTC	CASSPPWGYEQYF
NA	TRBJ1-2	few	TRBV29-1	TGCAGCGTTGAAGATATAACGCCGTATGGCTACACCTTC	CSVEDITPYGYTF
TRBD2	TRBJ2-5	NA	TRBV6-2/TRBV6-3	TGTGCCAGCAGTTGGAGACTAGCGGGAGGAATACATGGGGAGACCCAGTACTTC	CASSWRLAGGIHGETQYF
NA	TRBJ2-6	few	TRBV7-2	TGTGCCAGCAGCTTAGTGGGGGCCAAGTTCTCTGGGGCCAACGTCCTGACTTTC	CASSLVGAKFSGANVLTF
TRBD1	TRBJ2-7	NA	TRBV11-2	TGTGCCAGCAGCCACCCCGGGACAGTATCCTACGAGCAGTACTTC	CASSHPGTVSYEQYF
NA	TRBJ1-4	few	TRBV25-1	TGTGCCAGCAGTGAGACGGGGAGAGGGAATGAAAAACTGTTTTTT	CASSETGRGNEKLFF
TRBD1	TRBJ1-2	NA	TRBV29-1	TGCAGCGTTTCACTGACAGGGGCTGGCTACACCTTC	CSVSLTGAGYTF
NA	TRBJ2-2	NA	TRBV10-1	TGCGCCAGCAGGCCCGATGCATTCACCGGGAAGCTGTTTTTT	CASRPDAFTGKLFF